These 4 T cell receptor beta chains were all obtained from the same sample, sequenced in a study of Graves' ophthalmopathy and Graves' hyperthyroidism. RNA transcripts served as template for amplifying TCR beta CDR3 sequences. Investigators did first-round RT-PCR with HTBI primers, then second-round multiplex PCR. TCRdb processed the multiplex PCR reads anew with MiXCR; each CDR3 protein has one entry. The repertoire includes a few hundred thousand distinct CDR3 sequences, approximately 15% of them detected once, and about 7% sits in the top ten. The material sequenced was peripheral blood. Every receptor here comes from a woman aged 18 to 35 with stable Graves' hyperthyroidism.

In this sample, this clonotype turned up many times. This chain uses TRBV5-1 with TRBJ2-7, with D hard to call. CDR3 length: 17 residues. CDR1 SGHRS and CDR2 YFSETQ come from the germline V gene. V lost 0 bases and J lost 1, with 17 bases in between. CDR3 bases: TGCGCCAGCAGCTTGGGAAGTCGGCGGCTTTTTTCCTACGAGCAGTACTTC. It specifies CASSLGSRRLFSYEQYF. Using reference TRBV5-1 and TRBJ2-7 for the parts outside the CDR3, the full variable domain is KAGVTQTPRYLIKTRGQQVTLSCSPISGHRSVSWYQQTPGQGLQFLFEYFSETQRNKGNFPGRFSGRQFSNSRSEMNVSTLELGDSALYLCASSLGSRRLFSYEQYFGPGTRLTVT.

In its sample, this clonotype was seen many times. The chain has TRBV6-2 or TRBV6-3 and TRBJ2-7; no clear D. CDR1 is MNHEY and CDR2 is SVGEGT in the germline V gene. The CDR3 extends over 12 amino acids. V dropped 2 bases and J dropped 5 bases, with 7 bases sitting between them. The CDR3 nucleotides read TGTGCCAGCAGTTACCCGACAAACGAGCAGTACTTC. This translates into CASSYPTNEQYF.

With respect to this clonotype: Just one base apart from a much larger clone, this may be a read error. The V call is TRBV6-2 or TRBV6-3, the J call TRBJ2-4; possible D gene TRBD2, 5 bases. This CDR3 is built from 14 residues. Germline V gene data show CDR1 as MNHEY and CDR2 as SVGEGT. Between the trimmed V and J ends, which lost 6 bases and 3 bases, there was a span of 12 bases. As DNA, the CDR3 is TGTGCCAGCAGCCTCCTGCGGGTCAAAAACATTCAGTACTTC. Encoded protein: CASSLLRVKNIQYF.

This clonotype showed up many times. The rearrangement links TRBV11-2 to TRBJ2-6, with 8 bases lining up with TRBD1. J gave up 2 bases and V 4 bases, and 4 bases lay outside the gene matches. The V gene's germline CDR1 is SGHAT and CDR2 FQNNGV. CDR3 length equals 16 residues. The CDR3 here is CASSWAGGAGANVLTF. DNA of the CDR3: TGTGCCAGCAGCTGGGCAGGGGGCGCTGGGGCCAACGTCCTGACTTTC.